The 13 T cell receptor beta chains in this list originate from one sample, sequenced in a study of blood T cells in healthy people across ages (dated by TCRdb to about 2015). Receptor amplification or capture employed 5' RACE. The reads were generated on an Illumina HiSeq 2500. A second PCR of about 7 to 12 cycles was run with a J-beta primer mix and a sample-barcoded 5' primer. Clones were called with MiXCR by TCRdb after fastp trimmed the public reads at Q25, and only in-frame beta chains were retained. Each CDR3 protein appears once, grouped with its most common genes and DNA. This sample is represented by around 400,000 distinct CDR3 sequences; approximately 51% of them were singletons. The ten largest account for around 50% of the sample. The sequencing sample was made of blood. These receptors all come from a man between 60 and 75 years old in good health.

The chain uses TRBV20-1 and TRBJ2-1; D uncertain. Looked up from germline, CDR1 is DFQATT and CDR2 is SNEGSKA (reference sequence). The V end was cut by 3 bases, the J end by 6 bases, with 12 bases between. This CDR3 comprises 13 residues. The CDR3 DNA sequence: TGCAGTGCTAGTTGGTCGCAGGCCAATGAGCAGTTCTTC. Translation: CSASWSQANEQFF.

This chain joins TRBV30 and TRBJ2-7; weak D call: TRBD1 (5 bases). V lost 2 bases, J lost 0 bases, and 11 bases lay in between. CDR3 length equals 14 residues. Germline V gene data show CDR1 as GTSNPN and CDR2 as SVGIG (reference sequence). The CDR3 DNA follows: TGTGCCTGGAGTAGGCAGGGCGGCTCCTACGAGCAGTACTTC. It translates to CAWSRQGGSYEQYF.

In the case of this clonotype: Here the CDR3 omits its conserved ending phenylalanine or tryptophan, so a read error is the likely source. The J gene is TRBJ2-7, the V gene TRBV20-1; 7 bases match TRBD2. The CDR3 is made up of 14 amino acids. The V gene end was trimmed by 4 bases and the J gene end by 2 bases; junction bases not matched to a gene: 8. Per germline, CDR1 DFQATT and CDR2 SNEGSKA (reference sequence). The CDR3 region has the DNA TGCAGTGCTACCGTCGACAGCGGGACCTACGAGCAGTACCTC. Its translation is CSATVDSGTYEQYL.

This clonotype was detected ten times or more. The chain combines TRBV5-5 with TRBJ1-2, with D possibly being TRBD1 (6 bases). Deletions cut 1 base from V and 6 bases from J, with 19 bases between. CDR1 SGHKS and CDR2 YYEKEE come from the germline V gene (reference sequence). This CDR3 has 16 residues. The CDR3 nucleotides are TGTGCCAGCAGCTTGCGGGGGGCGCAGATTCTAGATGGCTACACCTTC. Protein: CASSLRGAQILDGYTF.

The CDR3 nucleotides are TGTGCCATCAGGCAGGGACTACCGAACACAGATACGCAGTATTTT. Protein product: CAIRQGLPNTDTQYF. The chain is built from TRBV10-3 and TRBJ2-3, with TRBD2 matching over 7 bases. Germline V gene data show CDR1 as ENHRY and CDR2 as SYGVKD. After removal of 6 bases from V and 2 bases from J, the junction contained 8 bases not matched to a gene. The CDR3 contains 15 residues.

Details on this clonotype: Its ends do not fully match the called genes, so a read error is possible. The V and J genes are TRBV10-3 and TRBJ2-7; TRBD2 aligns across 8 bases. The CDR3 consists of 17 residues. Germline loops: CDR1 ENHRY, CDR2 SYGVKD. Written as DNA, the CDR3 is TGTGCCGTCAGTGAGTCGTACGGGGGGGCATCATACAATGAGCAGTACTTC. The encoded protein is CAVSESYGGASYNEQYF.

V and J are TRBV20-1 and TRBJ2-5, with D tentatively TRBD1 or TRBD2 (5 bases each). The DNA matches TRBJ2-7 better at its end, which makes the J call doubtful. The V gene's germline CDR1 is DFQATT and CDR2 SNEGSKA (reference sequence). The CDR3 is made up of 13 amino acids. CDR3 loop: CSASYRGRYEQYF. Here the CDR3 DNA reads TGCAGTGCTAGTTATCGGGGCCGCTACGAGCAGTACTTC.

This chain connects TRBV4-2 to TRBJ1-2, with TRBD1 matching 7 bases. This CDR3 contains 15 residues. V gave up 0 bases and J gave up 5 bases; unmatched junction bases: 6. Germline V lookup: CDR1 LGHNA, CDR2 YNFKEQ. The CDR3 DNA reads TGTGCCAGCAGCCAAGATGGGGCAGGGGGTTATGGCTACACCTTC. Protein: CASSQDGAGGYGYTF.

To note about this clonotype: Germline is not matched at one junction end, which may reflect a read error. The chain recombines TRBV3-1 with TRBJ2-5, with 7 positions matching TRBD2. This CDR3 is built from 14 residues. Per germline, CDR1 LGHDT and CDR2 YNNKEL (reference sequence). The CDR3 protein is CASSQNGRIETQYF. Here the CDR3 DNA reads TGTGCCAGTAGCCAAAACGGGAGGATAGAGACCCAGTACTTC.

This sequence joins TRBV20-1 and TRBJ2-5; either TRBD1 or TRBD2 may fit D (5 bases each). The better agreement between TRBJ2-7 and the DNA end casts doubt on the J call. This CDR3 has 15 residues. CDR1 DFQATT and CDR2 SNEGSKA come from the germline V gene (reference sequence). The CDR3 DNA reads as TGCAGTGCATACACCTGGGGGACGGACGCCTACGAGCAGTACTTC. Its translation: CSAYTWGTDAYEQYF.

In its sample, this clonotype was seen a few times. The J gene is TRBJ2-3, the V gene TRBV10-1; 11 bases are a match to TRBD2. The germline CDR1 and CDR2 sequences are WNHNN and SYGVQD (reference sequence). V was pared by 8 bases and J by 2 bases, with 3 bases of the junction left unmatched. This CDR3 is built from 14 residues. The CDR3 DNA is TGCGCCAGCCAACTAGCGGGGGTCACAGATACGCAGTATTTT. Amino acid sequence: CASQLAGVTDTQYF.

The sample holds one count of this clonotype. One base away lies a much larger clone, so this may be a sequencing read error. CDR3 nucleotide sequence: TGTGCCAGCAGCCTAAGGACTAGCGGGATGGAATCTAGCACAGATACGCAGTATTTT. It encodes CASSLRTSGMESSTDTQYF. The rearrangement joins TRBV7-2 to TRBJ2-3; 12 bases match TRBD2. This CDR3 is built from 19 residues. Germline lookup yields CDR1 SGHTA and CDR2 FQGNSA. V lost 5 bases to trimming and J lost 0 bases; unmatched junction nucleotides: 12. The variable domain in full, completed from reference TRBV7-2 and TRBJ2-3, reads GAGVSQSPSNKVTEKGKDVELRCDPISGHTALYWYRQSLGQGLEFLIYFQGNSAPDKSGLPSDRFSAERTGGSVSTLTIQRTQQEDSAVYLCASSLRTSGMESSTDTQYFGPGTRLTVL.

This clonotype showed up just a few times. The chain recombines TRBV12-3 or TRBV12-4 with TRBJ1-1; 10 bases are a match to TRBD1. The ends lost 5 bases at V and 5 bases at J; junction bases unmatched: 5. The CDR3 has 14 residues. CDR3 protein: CASSRTGGRTEAFF. The CDR3, as DNA: TGTGCCAGCAGTCGGACAGGGGGGAGGACTGAAGCTTTCTTT.